This entry features one T cell receptor beta chain sequence. CDR1 and CDR2 (germline): SGHRS, YFSETQ. V lost 6 bases and J lost 7, with 14 bases in between. The CDR3 extends over 13 amino acids. Individual cDNA molecules each received unique molecular identifiers attached to them. In TCRdb, the 5' RACE reads were re-called with MiXCR into one record per CDR3 protein. The sample carries some 70,000 distinct CDR3 sequences, about 9.4% recorded once. The data belong to a study of early T cells in non-severe SARS-CoV-2 infection. The J gene is TRBJ2-1, the V gene TRBV5-1; TRBD2 is a possible D gene (5 bases). The TCR originated in an adult who was a healthcare worker with PCR-confirmed SARS-CoV-2 infection or an uninfected control (not recorded which). The specimen was whole blood. This chain's CDR3 is CASNGSPGNEQFF. Written as DNA, the CDR3 is TGCGCCAGCAATGGTTCCCCGGGGAATGAGCAGTTCTTC.